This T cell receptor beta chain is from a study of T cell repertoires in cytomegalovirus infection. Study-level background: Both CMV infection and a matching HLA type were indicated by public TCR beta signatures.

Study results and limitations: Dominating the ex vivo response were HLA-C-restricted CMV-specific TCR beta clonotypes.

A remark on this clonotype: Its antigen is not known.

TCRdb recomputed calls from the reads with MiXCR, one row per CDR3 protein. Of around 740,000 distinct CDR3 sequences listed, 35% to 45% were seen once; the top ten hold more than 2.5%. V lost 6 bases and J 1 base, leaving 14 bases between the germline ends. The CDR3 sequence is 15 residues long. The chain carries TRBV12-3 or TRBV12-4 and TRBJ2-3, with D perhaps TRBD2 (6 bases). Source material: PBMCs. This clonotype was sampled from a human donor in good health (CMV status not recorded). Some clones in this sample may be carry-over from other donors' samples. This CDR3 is CASSPSSARTDTQYF. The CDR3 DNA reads TGTGCCAGCAGCCCATCTAGCGCCCGCACAGATACGCAGTATTTT.